Below are 31 T cell receptor beta chains sequenced from a single sample in a study of T cell responses to AZD1222 COVID-19 vaccine. Only in-frame clones appear in the TCRdb table, and some are missing; sequencing was by immunoSEQ multiplex PCR. The data show roughly 81,000 clones, over 80% seen once. Sample: peripheral blood, taken on day 0 of AZD1222 vaccination. The receptors derive from an adult in good health.

V gene TRBV13 combines with J gene TRBJ2-7, with TRBD2 matching 8 bases. After removal of 4 bases from V and 3 bases from J, the junction contained 5 bases not matched to a gene. Looked up from germline, CDR1 is PRHDT and CDR2 is FYEKMQ (reference sequence). The CDR3 consists of 14 residues. CDR3 bases: TGTGCCAGCAGCTACGGACTAGCTTACTACGAGCAGTACTTC. It translates to CASSYGLAYYEQYF.

This clone was seen a single time. The chain is built from TRBV4-1 and TRBJ2-3; D possibly uses TRBD1 or TRBD2 (5 bases each). This CDR3 comprises 13 residues. The germline CDR1 and CDR2 sequences are MGHRA and YSYEKL. Trimming left V 2 bases short and J 4 bases short, with 7 bases between. CDR3 sequence reads: CASSQRGADTQYF. In DNA, the CDR3 is TGCGCCAGCAGCCAAAGAGGGGCAGATACGCAGTATTTT.

This chain uses TRBV9 with TRBJ1-3; 7 positions match TRBD1. The CDR3 extends over 14 amino acids. The V gene's germline CDR1 is SGDLS and CDR2 YYNGEE. V was pared by 7 bases and J by 0 bases, with 4 bases of the junction left unmatched. The CDR3 sequence: CASARDSSGNTIYF. CDR3 DNA sequence: TGTGCCAGCGCTCGGGACAGCTCTGGAAACACCATATATTTT.

This rearrangement joins TRBV11-1 to TRBJ2-1; 8 bases are shared with TRBD2. This CDR3 has 14 residues. The germline V gene has CDR1 SGHAT and CDR2 FQDESV (reference sequence). Trimming took 5 bases from V and 9 from J; bases not matched to a gene: 9. CDR3 bases: TGTGCCAGCAGCCCCGGGACTAGTAACGGTGAGCAGTTCTTC. Translated: CASSPGTSNGEQFF.

J is TRBJ1-1 and V is TRBV3-1 (or the pseudogene TRBV3-2); no clear D gene. The germline V gene encodes CDR1 LGHDT and CDR2 YNNKEL (reference sequence). The V gene lost 5 bases and the J gene lost 0 bases, with 7 bases spanning the gap. This CDR3 has 13 residues. The CDR3 DNA reads as TGTGCCAGCAGCGATACCATGAACACTGAAGCTTTCTTT. This sequence encodes CASSDTMNTEAFF.

The chain joins TRBV14 to TRBJ1-2; D ambiguous. The CDR3 has 11 amino acids. Germline V CDR1 and CDR2: SGHDN, FVKESK. Trimming took 0 bases from V and 14 from J, leaving 10 bases between them. This CDR3 is CASSQDGGRTF. The CDR3 nucleotides are TGTGCCAGCAGCCAAGACGGAGGGCGGACCTTC.

The CDR3 loop reads CASSPTGTVYNEQFF. CDR3 DNA sequence: TGTGCCAGCAGCCCGACAGGGACCGTTTACAATGAGCAGTTCTTC. The V call is TRBV5-5, the J call TRBJ2-1, with 7 positions matching TRBD1. The CDR3 covers 15 residues. J was trimmed by 4 bases and V by 4 bases; bases with no gene match: 8. Germline CDR1 reads SGHKS; CDR2 reads YYEKEE (reference sequence).

The chain links TRBV24-1 to TRBJ2-3; D gene uncertain. Trimming removed 1 base from V and 4 bases from J, with 2 bases in between. Looked up from germline, CDR1 is KGHDR and CDR2 is SFDVKD. The CDR3 is 12 amino acids. CDR3 region: CATSDFADTQYF. CDR3 bases: TGTGCCACCAGTGATTTCGCAGATACGCAGTATTTT.

The J gene is TRBJ2-7, the V gene TRBV29-1; 7 bases align to TRBD2. From germline, CDR1 is SQVTM and CDR2 ANQGSEA. This CDR3 is 15 amino acids long. V was clipped by 8 bases and J by 7 bases; unmatched bases: 20. The CDR3 DNA reads as TGCAGCCGACTTCGTAGCGGGCTCACCCGGAGGGAGCAGTACTTC. This gives the protein CSRLRSGLTRREQYF.

V usage is TRBV28 and J usage is TRBJ2-2, with a weak D call TRBD1 (6 bases). Deletions cut 4 bases from V and 6 bases from J, with 9 bases between. In germline, CDR1 is MDHEN, CDR2 SYDVKM. The CDR3 runs 13 residues. The CDR3 region is CASSSGAPGELFF. CDR3 DNA sequence: TGTGCCAGCAGTTCAGGGGCCCCCGGGGAGCTGTTTTTT.

The genes are TRBV6-5 and TRBJ1-5; no clear D gene. CDR1 MNHEY and CDR2 SVGAGI come from the germline V gene. The CDR3 sequence is 13 residues long. V lost 8 bases and J 1 base, leaving 9 bases between the germline ends. The CDR3 nucleotides are TGTGCCAGCCGACAAGGCAGCAATCAGCCCCAGCATTTT. Protein: CASRQGSNQPQHF.

The chain links TRBV4-1 to TRBJ1-6; 8 nucleotides agree with TRBD1. The V segment lost 0 bases and the J segment 10 bases; nucleotides outside the gene matches: 5. This CDR3 is built from 15 residues. The V gene's germline CDR1 is MGHRA and CDR2 YSYEKL. DNA for the CDR3: TGCGCCAGCAGCCAAGAAAGGACAGGGCCCTCACCCCTCCACTTT. Translated: CASSQERTGPSPLHF.

The chain is built from TRBV2 and TRBJ1-4; possibly TRBD1 for D (6 bases). V lost 6 bases and J lost 8, with 13 bases in between. Germline loops: CDR1 SNHLY, CDR2 FYNNEI. The CDR3 spans 13 residues. CDR3 sequence: CASRGGLREKLFF. DNA for the CDR3: TGTGCCAGCAGGGGGGGGCTGAGAGAAAAACTGTTTTTT. Variable domain in full (rest from reference TRBV2 and TRBJ1-4): EPEVTQTPSHQVTQMGQEVILRCVPISNHLYFYWYRQILGQKVEFLVSFYNNEISEKSEIFDDQFSVERPDGSNFTLKIRSTKLEDSAMYFCASRGGLREKLFFGSGTQLSVL.

The chain links TRBV28 to TRBJ1-1; tentative D call: TRBD1 (5 bases). Germline V lookup: CDR1 MDHEN, CDR2 SYDVKM. The CDR3 is 15 amino acids. V was trimmed by 2 bases and J by 1 base, leaving 11 bases between them. The CDR3 nucleotides read TGTGCCAGCAGTTTAGGGGCAAAGAAGAACACTGAAGCTTTCTTT. Protein product: CASSLGAKKNTEAFF.

The chain carries TRBV6-6 and TRBJ2-2; no reliable D call. Germline V gene lookup returns CDR1 MNHNY and CDR2 SVGAGI (reference sequence). Between the trimmed V and J ends, which lost 2 bases and 4 bases, there was a span of 11 bases. The CDR3 sequence is 15 residues long. Here the CDR3 reads CASSYAAEITGELFF. Written as DNA, the CDR3 is TGTGCCAGCAGTTACGCGGCAGAAATCACCGGGGAGCTGTTTTTT.

The CDR3 reads CASSRTGGTEAFF. The CDR3 DNA sequence: TGTGCCAGCAGCCGAACAGGTGGGACTGAAGCTTTCTTT. V usage is TRBV7-9 and J usage is TRBJ1-1; perhaps TRBD1 as D (5 bases). Germline CDR1 is SEHNR and CDR2 is FQNEAQ (reference sequence). The V and J ends lost 5 bases and 5 bases respectively, with 12 bases between them. The CDR3 totals 13 residues.

V and J are TRBV11-2 and TRBJ2-5, with 7 positions matching TRBD2. The CDR3 consists of 16 residues. The germline V gene encodes CDR1 SGHAT and CDR2 FQNNGV. V lost 3 bases to trimming and J lost 1 base; unmatched junction nucleotides: 8. CDR3 coding DNA: TGTGCCAGCAGCTTCAACCTCGGACTAGTCCAAGAGACCCAGTACTTC. Amino acids: CASSFNLGLVQETQYF. Variable domain in full (rest from reference TRBV11-2 and TRBJ2-5): EAGVAQSPRYKIIEKRQSVAFWCNPISGHATLYWYQQILGQGPKLLIQFQNNGVVDDSQLPKDRFSAERLKGVDSTLKIQPAKLEDSAVYLCASSFNLGLVQETQYFGPGTRLLVL.

J is TRBJ2-7 and V is TRBV5-1; D not resolved. The V end was cut by 0 bases, the J end by 3 bases, with 7 bases between. The germline V gene has CDR1 SGHRS and CDR2 YFSETQ. The CDR3 consists of 13 residues. The CDR3 here is CASSLEPNYEQYF. The CDR3 bases are TGCGCCAGCAGCTTGGAGCCTAACTACGAGCAGTACTTC.

The J gene is TRBJ2-4, the V gene TRBV6-1; 14 nucleotides align to TRBD2. The CDR3 sequence is 20 residues long. Germline loops: CDR1 MNHNS, CDR2 SASEGT. The ends lost 1 base at V and 9 bases at J; junction bases unmatched: 17. The CDR3 DNA reads as TGTGCCAGCAGTGAAGTCCCGGGACTAGCGGGAGCGGCACCAAAAGGCATTCAGTACTTC. It specifies CASSEVPGLAGAAPKGIQYF.

This chain joins TRBV11-2 and TRBJ2-3; 7 positions match TRBD2. CDR3 length: 15 residues. V was clipped by 1 base and J by 4 bases; unmatched bases: 5. The germline CDR1 and CDR2 sequences are SGHAT and FQNNGV. CDR3 sequence: CASSLVMGGADTQYF. The CDR3 bases are TGTGCCAGCAGCTTAGTTATGGGGGGGGCAGATACGCAGTATTTT.

This clone was seen only once. This chain joins TRBV6-2 or TRBV6-3 and TRBJ2-7, with D possibly TRBD2 on 5 matching bases. The V end was cut by 5 bases, the J end by 2 bases, with 22 bases between. Germline values: CDR1 MNHEY, CDR2 SVGEGT. The CDR3 is 17 amino acids. In nucleotides, the CDR3 is TGTGCCAGCAGTCAACGATCTTGGGCTAGCCGAACCTACGAGCAGTACTTC. Its protein product is CASSQRSWASRTYEQYF.

The chain uses TRBV3-1 (or the pseudogene TRBV3-2) and TRBJ2-5; 11 positions agree with TRBD2. V lost 3 bases, J lost 4 bases, and 7 bases stayed unmatched. Germline CDR1 LGHDT, CDR2 YNNKEL (reference sequence). There are 16 residues in the CDR3. CDR3 sequence reads: CASSQLAGGRGETQYF. Written as DNA, the CDR3 is TGTGCCAGCAGCCAGTTAGCGGGAGGGAGGGGAGAGACCCAGTACTTC.

V and J are TRBV10-3 and TRBJ1-2, with D tentatively TRBD1 (6 bases). V shed 6 bases and J shed 8 bases, with 13 bases lying between them. The CDR3 spans 12 residues. In germline, CDR1 is ENHRY, CDR2 SYGVKD. CDR3 sequence reads: CAIRQEGVGYTF. The CDR3, as DNA: TGTGCCATCAGGCAGGAGGGGGTGGGCTACACCTTC.

This sequence joins TRBV9 and TRBJ1-6; D gene unclear. Germline CDR1 and CDR2: SGDLS and YYNGEE. Deletions cut 0 bases from V and 5 bases from J, with 6 bases between. This CDR3 contains 14 residues. The CDR3 sequence: CASSVAQHNSPLHF. The CDR3 DNA reads TGTGCCAGCAGCGTAGCTCAGCATAATTCACCCCTCCACTTT.

The rearrangement joins TRBV28 to TRBJ1-2, with D hard to call. This CDR3 spans 13 amino acids. V lost 5 bases, J lost 4 bases, and 11 bases lay in between. Germline CDR1 and CDR2: MDHEN and SYDVKM. The CDR3 sequence: CASSPQSSYGYTF. DNA of the CDR3: TGTGCCAGCAGTCCGCAGTCCTCCTATGGCTACACCTTC.

This clone has a handful of counts. V gene TRBV4-2 combines with J gene TRBJ1-2; possible D gene TRBD1, 5 bases. Trimming shortened V by 4 bases and J by 5 bases, and 23 bases separated the two germline ends. This CDR3 spans 17 amino acids. Germline CDR1 reads LGHNA; CDR2 reads YNFKEQ. The CDR3 loop is CASSLEIIPTVRYGYTF. The CDR3 DNA is TGTGCCAGCAGCCTCGAAATTATCCCGACAGTTAGGTATGGCTACACCTTC.

The rearrangement uses TRBV5-4 and TRBJ1-1; D perhaps matches TRBD1 (5 bases). Germline V gene lookup returns CDR1 SGHNT and CDR2 YYREEE (reference sequence). There are 14 residues in the CDR3. V lost 5 bases, J lost 6 bases, and 17 bases lay in between. CDR3 sequence reads: CASSRQRDWAEAFF. CDR3 DNA: TGTGCCAGCAGTCGACAGCGGGACTGGGCTGAAGCTTTCTTT.

The V gene is TRBV3-1 (or the pseudogene TRBV3-2), the J gene TRBJ2-7; D not resolved. Germline V lookup: CDR1 LGHDT, CDR2 YNNKEL (reference sequence). The CDR3 runs to 16 residues. V was shortened by 0 bases and J by 0 bases, with 12 bases between the two germline ends. The chain's CDR3 is CASSQEQKSHSYEQYF. CDR3 DNA sequence: TGTGCCAGCAGCCAAGAGCAGAAGTCCCACTCCTACGAGCAGTACTTC.

This chain's CDR3 is CAVRDSQNSPLHF. Written as DNA, the CDR3 is TGTGCCGTAAGGGACAGTCAAAATTCACCCCTCCACTTT. The chain employs TRBV7-9 and TRBJ1-6; 7 bases are shared with TRBD1. The CDR3 is made up of 13 amino acids. Germline assignment: CDR1 SEHNR and CDR2 FQNEAQ (reference sequence). The ends lost 11 bases at V and 7 bases at J; junction bases unmatched: 8.

Turning to this clone: At one end the junction does not follow the germline gene, possibly because of a read error. This chain connects TRBV19 to TRBJ1-2; 10 bases agree with TRBD1. The germline V gene has CDR1 LNHDA and CDR2 SQIVND (reference sequence). The CDR3 totals 15 residues. CDR3: CVSSQWDRGAYGYTF. The CDR3 DNA sequence: TGTGTCAGTAGTCAATGGGACAGGGGAGCCTATGGCTACACCTTC.

The rearrangement links TRBV2 to TRBJ2-5; 11 positions agree with TRBD2. The CDR3 consists of 15 residues. Germline trimming cut 6 bases from V and 4 bases from J; bases unmatched to any gene: 7. The germline gives CDR1 SNHLY, CDR2 FYNNEI. In DNA, the CDR3 is TGTGCCAGCAGCCCGACTAGCGGGATGGGAGAGACCCAGTACTTC. This translates into CASSPTSGMGETQYF.